The clone carrying this TCR beta chain was observed a handful of times. The antigen remains unidentified. The trim removed 0 bases at V and 4 bases at J, leaving 10 bases unmatched. The CDR3 is made up of 17 amino acids. Germline CDR1 MGHRA, CDR2 YSYEKL. The sample comes from a study of cytomegalovirus exposure and HLA in healthy donors. PCR amplification relied on 60 Vbeta primers (plus 13 Jbeta primers). Profiled with immunoSEQ multiplex PCR; TCRdb holds only in-frame clones, not every one. The sample contains 170,000 or so clones, around three quarters of which appear only once. Study conclusions and caveats: Analysis was carried out at a later point, and it linked a missense DCLRE1C variant to TCR beta V- and J-gene trimming.

Input material: PBMCs. This chain joins TRBV4-1 and TRBJ2-7, with 9 bases matching TRBD2. This sequence was found in a woman aged 35 to 49 in good health and CMV-seronegative. The CDR3 DNA sequence: TGCGCCAGCAGCCAAGAGTTGTGGCTAGCGGGGCGGTACGAGCAGTACTTC. The encoded protein is CASSQELWLAGRYEQYF.